The 9 T cell receptor beta chains below all came from one sample that was sequenced in a study of T cell responses to AZD1222 COVID-19 vaccine. The method was immunoSEQ multiplex PCR; TCRdb's version includes in-frame clones alone and lacks a portion of them. This table has approximately 60,000 clones, around 86% appearing once. The sample was peripheral blood, taken on day 0 of AZD1222 vaccination. Receptor source: an adult in good health.

The V and J genes are TRBV27 and TRBJ2-7; 7 bases agree with TRBD2. The germline CDR1 and CDR2 sequences are MNHEY and SMNVEV (reference sequence). The CDR3 sequence is 20 residues long. The junction had 22 bases not matched to a gene; V was cut back by 2 bases and J by 3 bases. The CDR3 sequence: CASSLLEGYSVRAGDYEQYF. The CDR3 coding sequence is TGTGCCAGCAGTTTACTGGAGGGTTATAGTGTACGGGCGGGAGACTACGAGCAGTACTTC.

The CDR3 DNA reads as TGTGCCAGCAGCAATAGGGACGGCAATCAGCCCCAGCATTTT. Translating gives CASSNRDGNQPQHF. This rearrangement joins TRBV28 to TRBJ1-5; D possibly corresponds to TRBD1 (5 bases). V gave up 6 bases and J gave up 2 bases, with 11 bases separating them. This CDR3 comprises 14 residues. Germline CDR1 is MDHEN and CDR2 is SYDVKM.

This clone is a singleton in its sample. This chain joins TRBV19 and TRBJ2-1; 7 bases are shared with TRBD2. The V gene end was trimmed by 3 bases and the J gene end by 7 bases; junction bases not matched to a gene: 15. CDR1 is LNHDA, CDR2 SQIVND, per germline (reference sequence). CDR3 length: 17 residues. CDR3 bases: TGTGCCAGTAGTATGGAGCCGGGCAGCGGGATATCGAATGAGCAGTTCTTC. This translates into CASSMEPGSGISNEQFF.

V and J are TRBV4-3 and TRBJ1-2; 9 bases line up with TRBD1. The V gene's germline CDR1 is LGHNA and CDR2 YSLEER. The CDR3 has 15 amino acids. V gave up 3 bases and J gave up 1 base; unmatched junction bases: 3. The CDR3 region is CASSQGTGINYGYTF. CDR3 coding DNA: TGCGCCAGCAGCCAGGGGACAGGGATTAACTATGGCTACACCTTC.

The chain combines TRBV18 with TRBJ2-1; D gene ambiguous. Looked up from germline, CDR1 is KGHSH and CDR2 is LQKENI. CDR3 length: 12 residues. The V gene lost 1 base and the J gene lost 5 bases, with 3 bases spanning the gap. Written as DNA, the CDR3 is TGTGCCAGCTCACCACAGAACAATGAGCAGTTCTTC. The encoded protein is CASSPQNNEQFF.

V is TRBV18 and J is TRBJ1-1; D is possibly TRBD1 (6 bases). Germline values: CDR1 KGHSH, CDR2 LQKENI. This CDR3 spans 13 amino acids. V was shortened by 10 bases and J by 3 bases, with 15 bases between the two germline ends. CDR3 loop: CATQGGRDTEAFF. The CDR3, as DNA: TGTGCCACTCAAGGGGGGCGGGACACTGAAGCTTTCTTT. The full variable domain, completed using reference TRBV18 and TRBJ1-1, is NAGVMQNPRHLVRRRGQEARLRCSPMKGHSHVYWYRQLPEEGLKFMVYLQKENIIDESGMPKERFSAEFPKEGPSILRIQQVVRGDSAAYFCATQGGRDTEAFFGQGTRLTVV.

The chain links TRBV2 to TRBJ2-7; weak D call: TRBD2 (5 bases). The V end was cut by 7 bases, the J end by 3 bases, with 13 bases between. This CDR3 region has 13 residues. Germline V gene lookup returns CDR1 SNHLY and CDR2 FYNNEI. The CDR3 DNA follows: TGTGCCAGCACGGGTAGCGAATACTACGAGCAGTACTTC. Residues: CASTGSEYYEQYF.

This chain uses TRBV28 with TRBJ1-2, with TRBD1 matching 7 bases. Germline V CDR1 and CDR2: MDHEN, SYDVKM. The CDR3 contains 15 residues. J gave up 9 bases and V 6 bases, and 16 bases lay outside the gene matches. The chain's CDR3 is CASRRATGDWARYTF. CDR3 coding DNA: TGTGCCAGCAGAAGGGCCACAGGGGACTGGGCGCGCTACACCTTC.

This rearrangement joins TRBV12-3 or TRBV12-4 to TRBJ1-5; 7 positions match TRBD1. The junction had 3 bases not matched to a gene; V was cut back by 4 bases and J by 6 bases. There are 13 residues in the CDR3. This CDR3 reads CASSYRGFQPQHF. CDR3 in DNA: TGTGCCAGCAGTTACAGGGGTTTTCAGCCCCAGCATTTT.